This paragraph covers one T cell receptor (beta chain) sequence. Produced via immunoSEQ multiplex PCR; TCRdb's table is partial and in-frame only. The sample records roughly 120,000 clones, around 86% being singletons. Germline V CDR1 and CDR2: SNHLY, FYNNEI. The junction had 7 bases not matched to a gene; V was cut back by 3 bases and J by 4 bases. The CDR3 has 15 amino acids. The data derive from a study of blood T cell repertoires in COVID-19. In the study overall: The United States, Italy and Spain provided the acute and convalescent COVID-19 samples.

This receptor was taken from a human donor in a cohort sampled during active COVID-19. The sequenced material came from peripheral blood. This rearrangement joins TRBV2 to TRBJ2-7, with 9 positions matching TRBD2. The DNA for the CDR3 is TGTGCCAGCAGTGAGCAGACTAGCGGTTTTTACGAGCAGTACTTC. Translating gives CASSEQTSGFYEQYF.